This T cell receptor beta chain was observed in a study of low-dose radiotherapy and immunotherapy resistance in tumors. This clonotype was detected many times. Time point specified: after trial treatment. Treatment here: LDRT plus nivolumab, ipilimumab, low-dose cyclophosphamide and aspirin (RACIN trial). CDR3 length: 15 amino acids. Germline CDR1 is SGHTA and CDR2 is FQGNSA. V was clipped by 5 bases and J by 4 bases; unmatched bases: 4. TRAV and TRBV primers primed cDNA for both TCRalpha and TCRbeta. The PCR that amplified TCRs ran for 20 cycles, relying on a constant-region primer and a V-primer adapter. TCRdb called the reads again in MiXCR, with one record for every CDR3 protein. The table records around 80,000 distinct CDR3 sequences, 15% to 20% of them present only once.

The clonotype was recovered from a male donor with prostate cancer. This chain uses TRBV7-2 with TRBJ2-1, with 11 bases lining up with TRBD2. Sequencing was performed on PBMCs, taken after low-dose radiotherapy plus immunotherapy. The chain's CDR3 is CASSLSGRAYNEQFF. The CDR3 bases are TGTGCCAGCAGCCTTAGCGGGAGGGCGTACAATGAGCAGTTCTTC.